Below, one TCR beta chain is given with its context. Its antigen is undetermined. Losses at the gene ends were 0 bases for V and 5 bases for J; bases not matched to a gene: 3. In germline, CDR1 is SGHRS, CDR2 YFSETQ. The CDR3 consists of 14 residues. These data are taken from a study of T-cell memory formation after mild COVID-19. Study-level results: Among clones peaking at day 37 in the second wave, SARS-CoV-2 specificity remained unconfirmed. Later expanders leaned toward CD4+, whereas clones contracting from day 15 to 85 were balanced CD4/CD8.

Each CDR3 protein gets one entry after TCRdb re-called the 5' RACE reads with MiXCR. The repertoire consists of approximately 190,000 distinct CDR3 sequences, with 15% to 20% occurring once and the leading ten covering 2.4%. Material: PBMCs or a T cell subset sorted from them (not recorded which). This clonotype was obtained from an adult woman who had mild COVID-19 (a few samples of this study predate the infection). Cell type and time point are not known. This sequence joins TRBV5-1 and TRBJ2-3; 7 bases agree with TRBD1. Written as DNA, the CDR3 is TGCGCCAGCAGCTTGGACAGGGGTCGAGATACGCAGTATTTT. Amino acid sequence: CASSLDRGRDTQYF. The full variable domain, rest sourced from reference TRBV5-1 and TRBJ2-3, is KAGVTQTPRYLIKTRGQQVTLSCSPISGHRSVSWYQQTPGQGLQFLFEYFSETQRNKGNFPGRFSGRQFSNSRSEMNVSTLELGDSALYLCASSLDRGRDTQYFGPGTRLTVL.